These 6 T cell receptor beta chains originate from one sample sequenced in a study of blood T cell repertoires in COVID-19. Sequenced by immunoSEQ multiplex PCR; TCRdb stores in-frame clones only, minus some. The table shows fewer than 200,000 clones, with 76% occurring only once. What was sequenced was peripheral blood. The source is a woman of 80 years or more with acute or convalescent COVID-19.

The CDR3 bases are TGTGCCAGCAGCCAGCGGGGTGTTGGCTACACCTTC. It translates to CASSQRGVGYTF. The chain is built from TRBV5-4 and TRBJ1-2; D gene unclear. V was shortened by 4 bases and J by 7 bases, with 11 bases between the two germline ends. Germline CDR1 reads SGHNT; CDR2 reads YYREEE (reference sequence). The CDR3 is 12 residues long. Variable domain in full (rest from reference TRBV5-4 and TRBJ1-2): ETGVTQSPTHLIKTRGQQVTLRCSSQSGHNTVSWYQQALGQGPQFIFQYYREEENGRGNFPPRFSGLQFPNYSSELNVNALELDDSALYLCASSQRGVGYTFGSGTRLTVV.

This clone was counted only a few times. The sample has other DNA sequences that encode this CDR3 too. V is TRBV5-1 and J is TRBJ2-6, with TRBD1 identical over 7 bases. The CDR3 spans 15 residues. The V gene's germline CDR1 is SGHRS and CDR2 YFSETQ. V dropped 4 bases and J dropped 2; count of bases not matched to a gene: 3. CDR3 amino acids: CASSVTGTGANVLTF. The CDR3 nucleotides read TGCGCCAGCAGCGTGACAGGGACTGGGGCCAACGTCCTGACTTTC.

This chain joins TRBV12-3 or TRBV12-4 and TRBJ1-1; TRBD1 is a possible D gene (5 bases). The CDR3 loop spans 13 amino acids. V was pared by 7 bases and J by 4 bases, with 13 bases between. CDR3 nucleotide sequence: TGTGCCAGCACCTTAGTGGGGGGCACTGAAGCTTTCTTT. Its translation is CASTLVGGTEAFF.

The chain has TRBV19 and TRBJ2-2, with a weak D call TRBD1 (5 bases). Germline values: CDR1 LNHDA, CDR2 SQIVND (reference sequence). V was cut by 3 bases and J by 4 bases, with 15 bases left in between. CDR3 length equals 16 residues. Written as DNA, the CDR3 is TGTGCCAGTAGTATCTACGCTGCTGACAGCACCGGGGAGCTGTTTTTT. It codes for CASSIYAADSTGELFF.

The chain couples TRBV19 to TRBJ1-4; tentatively, D is TRBD1 (6 bases). The germline V gene encodes CDR1 LNHDA and CDR2 SQIVND (reference sequence). CDR3 size: 16 residues. Trimming shortened V by 5 bases and J by 0 bases, and 13 bases separated the two germline ends. This CDR3 reads CASSRGRQATNEKLFF. DNA for the CDR3: TGTGCCAGTAGTCGAGGGCGACAGGCAACTAATGAAAAACTGTTTTTT. The full variable domain, rest sourced from reference TRBV19 and TRBJ1-4, is DGGITQSPKYLFRKEGQNVTLSCEQNLNHDAMYWYRQDPGQGLRLIYYSQIVNDFQKGDIAEGYSVSREKKESFPLTVTSAQKNPTAFYLCASSRGRQATNEKLFFGSGTQLSVL.

This clone was counted a single time. The chain's CDR3 is CASSTGGRPPYNEQFF. The DNA of the CDR3 is TGTGCCAGCAGCACCGGCGGGAGGCCCCCCTACAATGAGCAGTTCTTC. This chain uses TRBV11-3 with TRBJ2-1, with TRBD2 identical over 8 bases. The germline CDR1 and CDR2 sequences are SGHNT and YENEEA. Unmatched junction bases numbered 8, after V lost 5 bases and J lost 2 bases. The CDR3 is 16 amino acids. Combining the CDR3 with reference TRBV11-3 and TRBJ2-1 gives the whole variable domain EAGVVQSPRYKIIEKKQPVAFWCNPISGHNTLYWYLQNLGQGPELLIRYENEEAVDDSQLPKDRFSAERLKGVDSTLKIQPAELGDSAVYLCASSTGGRPPYNEQFFGPGTRLTVL.